The next 14 T cell receptor beta chains were all read from a single sample in a study of CD4 T cells in relation to SARS-CoV-2 and coronaviruses. The method was immunoSEQ multiplex PCR; TCRdb's version includes in-frame clones alone and lacks a portion of them. The sample contains about 16,000 clones, around 77% of which appear only once. Their recognized antigens are unknown. The unexposed donors gave CD4+ T cells in about 2011-2019, prior to COVID-19. CD4+ T cells were isolated from the cells after about ten days of culture. Material for sequencing was CD4+ T cells from PBMCs, cultured in vitro. All receptors come from a human donor in good health.

This clone was recorded once. The rearrangement links TRBV4-1 to TRBJ2-7, with D possibly matching TRBD2 (6 bases). The CDR3 extends over 15 amino acids. CDR1 and CDR2 from the germline V gene are MGHRA and YSYEKL. Trimming cost V 4 bases and J 2 bases, with 15 bases left between them. The CDR3 loop is CASSREGGGTYEQYF. CDR3 nucleotides: TGCGCCAGCAGCCGAGAAGGCGGCGGGACCTACGAGCAGTACTTC.

The chain employs TRBV24-1 and TRBJ2-7; 8 nucleotides line up with TRBD2. Trimming at V came to 5 bases and at J to 1 base, leaving 3 bases not matched to a gene. Germline CDR1 is KGHDR and CDR2 is SFDVKD. The CDR3 has 14 residues. Here the CDR3 DNA reads TGTGCCACCAGTGCGGGACTAGAGTCCTACGAGCAGTACTTC. Its translation: CATSAGLESYEQYF.

The chain employs TRBV20-1 and TRBJ2-5; tentatively, D is TRBD2 (5 bases). The CDR3 sequence is 11 residues long. Trimming shortened V by 3 bases and J by 5 bases, and 7 bases separated the two germline ends. Per germline, CDR1 DFQATT and CDR2 SNEGSKA (reference sequence). The CDR3 region is CSASIAETQYF. The DNA for the CDR3 is TGCAGTGCTAGTATAGCGGAGACCCAGTACTTC.

V and J are TRBV7-3 and TRBJ2-1, with D perhaps matching TRBD2 (6 bases). This CDR3 has 14 amino acids. Germline V gives CDR1 SGHTA, CDR2 FQGTGA. V lost 5 bases and J lost 5, with 13 bases in between. CDR3 protein: CASSLSRGNNEQFF. The CDR3 DNA reads TGTGCCAGCAGCCTCAGCCGGGGGAACAATGAGCAGTTCTTC.

The rearrangement joins TRBV29-1 to TRBJ2-1; D remains ambiguous. Germline V gene data show CDR1 as SQVTM and CDR2 as ANQGSEA. This CDR3 has 14 amino acids. The ends were cut back, 3 bases at V and 0 bases at J, with 9 bases in the middle. The CDR3 sequence is CSVDDGYSYNEQFF. CDR3 in DNA: TGCAGCGTTGACGACGGGTACTCCTACAATGAGCAGTTCTTC.

The J gene is TRBJ2-7, the V gene TRBV19, with 12 nucleotides matching TRBD2. Germline values: CDR1 LNHDA, CDR2 SQIVND (reference sequence). Losses at the gene ends were 5 bases for V and 6 bases for J; bases not matched to a gene: 8. This CDR3 region has 15 residues. The CDR3 sequence: CASSPLLAGGSEQYF. The CDR3 region has the DNA TGTGCCAGTAGTCCTCTACTAGCGGGAGGTTCCGAGCAGTACTTC.

This clone came up a few times. The J gene is TRBJ2-1, the V gene TRBV5-6, with 7 bases that match TRBD2. The CDR3 is made up of 16 amino acids. Germline-derived CDR1 and CDR2 are SGHDT and YYEEEE. Trimming took 6 bases from V and 1 from J; bases not matched to a gene: 10. The CDR3 region is CASTKGWEGSYNEQFF. As DNA, the CDR3 is TGTGCCAGCACTAAGGGGTGGGAGGGGTCCTACAATGAGCAGTTCTTC.

In its sample, this clone was seen once. The chain links TRBV2 to TRBJ2-1; 12 positions agree with TRBD2. Germline V gives CDR1 SNHLY, CDR2 FYNNEI. J gave up 2 bases and V 6 bases, and 5 bases lay outside the gene matches. This CDR3 has 16 amino acids. CDR3 DNA: TGTGCCAGCAGAGCACGGACTAGCGGGGCCTACAATGAGCAGTTCTTC. Amino acid sequence: CASRARTSGAYNEQFF.

This chain connects TRBV28 to TRBJ1-2, with D unclear. The V end lost 1 base, the J end lost 4 bases, and 10 bases lay between the germline ends. This CDR3 contains 14 residues. Germline lookup yields CDR1 MDHEN and CDR2 SYDVKM. This CDR3 reads CASSLSLEGYGYTF. DNA for the CDR3: TGTGCCAGCAGTTTATCCCTAGAGGGCTATGGCTACACCTTC.

The chain joins TRBV19 to TRBJ2-1; TRBD1 matches 9 bases. CDR3 length equals 15 residues. V was pared by 4 bases and J by 2 bases, with 3 bases of the junction left unmatched. Germline values: CDR1 LNHDA, CDR2 SQIVND (reference sequence). CDR3 residues: CASSRGQGPYNEQFF. The CDR3 coding sequence is TGTGCCAGTAGTAGGGGACAGGGCCCCTACAATGAGCAGTTCTTC.

Only one count was recorded for this clone. The chain carries TRBV7-3 and TRBJ1-1; 7 bases map to TRBD1. The ends lost 5 bases at V and 4 bases at J; junction bases unmatched: 19. The CDR3 consists of 18 residues. Per the germline V gene, CDR1 is SGHTA and CDR2 is FQGTGA. CDR3 loop: CASSPVAVRGRDLTEAFF. CDR3 in DNA: TGTGCCAGCAGCCCGGTAGCGGTGAGGGGGCGAGATCTCACTGAAGCTTTCTTT.

This chain links TRBV2 with TRBJ2-7, with D perhaps TRBD1 or TRBD2 (5 bases each). Trimming removed 6 bases from V and 5 bases from J, with 11 bases in between. The CDR3 length is 12 residues. Germline CDR1 reads SNHLY; CDR2 reads FYNNEI. The CDR3 sequence is CASRDQGDEQYF. The CDR3 DNA follows: TGTGCCAGCAGGGATCAGGGAGACGAGCAGTACTTC.

J is TRBJ1-4 and V is TRBV28; 7 nucleotides match TRBD1. The V gene end was trimmed by 7 bases and the J gene end by 2 bases; junction bases not matched to a gene: 4. The CDR3 is 14 amino acids. From germline, CDR1 is MDHEN and CDR2 SYDVKM. CDR3 bases: TGTGCCAGCAACTTACAGGGGACTAATGAAAAACTGTTTTTT. Residues: CASNLQGTNEKLFF.

This clone was counted between two and nine times. V is TRBV30 and J is TRBJ2-7; possible D gene TRBD1, 5 bases. Looked up from germline, CDR1 is GTSNPN and CDR2 is SVGIG (reference sequence). The CDR3 has 12 amino acids. The V and J ends lost 8 bases and 2 bases respectively, with 13 bases between them. For the CDR3, the DNA is TGTGCCACCTCGACAGCAACCTACGAGCAGTACTTC. The encoded protein is CATSTATYEQYF.